A selection of T cell receptor beta chains follows, all from one sample in a study of OX40 agonist ivuxolimab in advanced cancers. Produced via immunoSEQ multiplex PCR; TCRdb's table is partial and in-frame only. The sample has just over 45,000 clones, just under 95% seen once; the top ten hold approximately 11%. The sequences come from CD4+ or CD8+ T cells sorted from blood, collected in a trial of the OX40 agonist ivuxolimab. The receptors were gathered from an adult with an advanced solid tumor such as melanoma, head and neck, liver or kidney cancer. CDR3s include the opening cysteine and the closing phenylalanine or tryptophan. The order of the fields is V gene, J gene, clone size, D gene, CDR3 protein, CDR3 DNA. The D gene is left open where the match is weak. Some rows mark clone size as missing; the rest say once, few, many or name a class of expanded clone.

V: TRBV4-2; J: TRBJ2-5; size: -; D: -; CDR3: CASSQAGSQETQYF; DNA: TGTGCCAGCAGCCAAGCAGGGTCCCAAGAGACCCAGTACTTC
V: TRBV6-5; J: TRBJ1-2; size: -; D: TRBD1; CDR3: CASSLQGAGYTF; DNA: TGTGCCAGCAGTCTACAGGGGGCTGGCTACACCTTC
V: TRBV10-3; J: TRBJ1-1; size: -; D: -; CDR3: CAIGLGRPNTEAFF; DNA: TGTGCCATCGGTTTAGGCAGGCCCAACACTGAAGCTTTCTTT
V: TRBV14; J: TRBJ2-7; size: -; D: -; CDR3: CASSPPWDGTYEQYF; DNA: TGTGCCAGCAGCCCTCCATGGGACGGAACCTACGAGCAGTACTTC
V: TRBV9; J: TRBJ2-2; size: once; D: -; CDR3: CASSPQQGPGELFF; DNA: TGTGCCAGCAGCCCTCAACAGGGCCCCGGGGAGCTGTTTTTT
V: TRBV6-1; J: TRBJ2-7; size: -; D: -; CDR3: CASSEGQALTYEQYF; DNA: TGTGCCAGCAGTGAAGGTCAAGCGTTGACCTACGAGCAGTACTTC
V: TRBV28; J: TRBJ1-1; size: -; D: TRBD1; CDR3: CASSLTGSMNTEAFF; DNA: TGTGCCAGCAGTCTGACAGGGTCTATGAACACTGAAGCTTTCTTT
V: TRBV9; J: TRBJ2-3; size: medium-sized; D: -; CDR3: CASRGLSDTQYF; DNA: TGTGCCAGCAGGGGACTGTCAGATACGCAGTATTTT
V: TRBV5-5; J: TRBJ2-7; size: once; D: -; CDR3: CASSLDYGSYEQYF; DNA: TGTGCCAGCAGCTTGGATTACGGTTCCTACGAGCAGTACTTC
V: TRBV5-4; J: TRBJ2-1; size: -; D: -; CDR3: CASSLGRVNEQFF; DNA: TGTGCCAGCAGCTTGGGTAGGGTCAATGAGCAGTTCTTC
V: TRBV10-2; J: TRBJ2-3; size: -; D: TRBD1; CDR3: CASTQDRVETDTQYF; DNA: TGCGCCAGCACTCAGGACAGGGTCGAAACAGATACGCAGTATTTT
V: TRBV4-2; J: TRBJ2-5; size: -; D: -; CDR3: CASSPNYYQETQYF; DNA: TGTGCCAGCAGCCCGAACTATTACCAAGAGACCCAGTACTTC
V: TRBV6-1; J: TRBJ2-3; size: -; D: TRBD1; CDR3: CASSEGQTGLEADTQYF; DNA: TGTGCCAGCAGTGAGGGGCAGACAGGGCTTGAGGCAGATACGCAGTATTTT
V: TRBV21-1; J: TRBJ2-3; size: -; D: -; CDR3: CASTDHPQREGSDTQYF; DNA: TGTGCCAGCACCGACCACCCGCAGCGGGAGGGGTCGGATACGCAGTATTTT
V: TRBV9; J: TRBJ2-1; size: -; D: TRBD1; CDR3: CASSAPTGDFYTEQFF; DNA: TGTGCCAGCAGCGCCCCGACAGGGGATTTCTACACTGAGCAGTTCTTC
V: TRBV9; J: TRBJ1-1; size: -; D: -; CDR3: CASSVERNTEAFF; DNA: TGTGCCAGCAGCGTAGAACGGAACACTGAAGCTTTCTTT
V: TRBV27; J: TRBJ2-3; size: -; D: TRBD2; CDR3: CASSFPGLGADTQYF; DNA: TGTGCCAGCAGTTTCCCCGGACTAGGCGCAGATACGCAGTATTTT
V: TRBV6-4; J: TRBJ1-1; size: -; D: -; CDR3: CASRGRNAEAFF; DNA: TGTGCCAGCAGGGGGCGGAATGCTGAAGCTTTCTTT
V: TRBV7-9; J: TRBJ1-2; size: -; D: -; CDR3: CASSLGEQAYGYTF; DNA: TGTGCCAGCAGCTTAGGCGAACAAGCCTATGGCTACACCTTC
V: TRBV13; J: TRBJ2-2; size: -; D: TRBD2; CDR3: CASSPRSGRVGELFF; DNA: TGTGCCAGCAGCCCGAGGAGCGGGAGGGTCGGGGAGCTGTTTTTT
V: TRBV27; J: TRBJ1-5; size: -; D: -; CDR3: CASSLGPSNQPQHF; DNA: TGTGCCAGCAGTTTAGGTCCGAGCAATCAGCCCCAGCATTTT
V: TRBV4-1; J: TRBJ2-7; size: -; D: TRBD2; CDR3: CASSQTSGDTYEQYF; DNA: TGCGCCAGCAGCCAGACTAGCGGGGACACCTACGAGCAGTACTTC
V: TRBV9; J: TRBJ2-1; size: -; D: -; CDR3: CASSDGGNNEQFF; DNA: TGTGCCAGCAGCGACGGGGGAAACAATGAGCAGTTCTTC
V: TRBV6-4; J: TRBJ2-2; size: -; D: TRBD1; CDR3: CASSDFGQGAGTGELFF; DNA: TGTGCCAGCAGTGACTTTGGACAGGGGGCGGGCACCGGGGAGCTGTTTTTT
V: TRBV6-5; J: TRBJ2-5; size: few; D: -; CDR3: CASSYSRETQYF; DNA: TGTGCCAGCAGTTACTCGAGGGAGACCCAGTACTTC
V: TRBV4-1; J: TRBJ2-5; size: -; D: -; CDR3: CASSQVVGGWRETQYF; DNA: TGCGCCAGCAGCCAAGTCGTGGGGGGCTGGAGGGAGACCCAGTACTTC
V: TRBV28; J: TRBJ2-7; size: -; D: -; CDR3: CASSLMSGPTPLEQYF; DNA: TGTGCCAGCAGTTTAATGAGCGGGCCCACTCCCCTCGAGCAGTACTTC
V: TRBV10-1; J: TRBJ2-3; size: once; D: TRBD1; CDR3: CASTPDRGEVSTDTQYF; DNA: TGCGCCAGCACCCCGGACAGGGGAGAGGTTAGCACAGATACGCAGTATTTT
V: TRBV7-8; J: TRBJ1-5; size: -; D: -; CDR3: CASSSLGQNQPQHF; DNA: TGTGCCAGCAGCTCCCTGGGGCAAAATCAGCCCCAGCATTTT
V: TRBV7-6; J: TRBJ2-7; size: -; D: -; CDR3: CASSLGDSYEQYF; DNA: TGTGCCAGCAGCTTAGGGGACTCCTACGAGCAGTACTTC
V: TRBV29-1; J: TRBJ1-5; size: -; D: -; CDR3: CSVELGGRNQPQHF; DNA: TGCAGCGTCGAACTAGGGGGGCGGAATCAGCCCCAGCATTTT
V: TRBV9; J: TRBJ1-2; size: -; D: -; CDR3: CASQADSTYGYTF; DNA: TGTGCCAGCCAGGCCGACAGCACGTATGGCTACACCTTC
V: TRBV29-1; J: TRBJ2-3; size: -; D: -; CDR3: CSVPAYTQYF; DNA: TGCAGCGTCCCGGCCTATACGCAGTATTTT
V: TRBV13; J: TRBJ1-4; size: -; D: TRBD1; CDR3: CASSQTGQRYEKLFF; DNA: TGTGCCAGCAGCCAAACGGGACAGCGATATGAAAAACTGTTTTTT
V: TRBV19; J: TRBJ2-7; size: once; D: -; CDR3: CASSMSPSYEQYF; DNA: TGTGCCAGTAGTATGAGTCCCTCCTACGAGCAGTACTTC
V: TRBV6-1; J: TRBJ2-7; size: -; D: TRBD1; CDR3: CASSEPGTGFYEQYF; DNA: TGTGCCAGCAGTGAACCGGGGACAGGATTCTACGAGCAGTACTTC
V: TRBV7-2; J: TRBJ1-1; size: once; D: -; CDR3: CASSHNLINLMNTEAFF; DNA: TGTGCCAGCAGCCATAACCTTATTAACCTCATGAACACTGAAGCTTTCTTT
V: TRBV5-6; J: TRBJ1-1; size: -; D: -; CDR3: CASSTGGGAGEAFF; DNA: TGTGCCAGCAGTACAGGTGGGGGCGCCGGGGAGGCTTTCTTT
V: TRBV7-9; J: TRBJ2-7; size: -; D: TRBD2; CDR3: CASSPMASGSSYEQYF; DNA: TGTGCCAGCAGCCCTATGGCTAGCGGGAGCTCCTACGAGCAGTACTTC
V: TRBV29-1; J: TRBJ2-7; size: -; D: -; CDR3: CSATPGEGSSYEQYF; DNA: TGCAGCGCAACCCCGGGTGAGGGAAGCTCCTACGAGCAGTACTTC
V: TRBV28; J: TRBJ2-3; size: -; D: -; CDR3: CASNSLLPYPPVVDTQYF; DNA: TGTGCCAGCAACTCCCTTCTCCCATACCCTCCCGTGGTGGATACGCAGTATTTT
V: TRBV28; J: TRBJ2-1; size: -; D: -; CDR3: CASSLGSSGWTYNEQFF; DNA: TGTGCCAGCAGTTTAGGGTCGAGCGGGTGGACTTACAATGAGCAGTTCTTC
V: TRBV19; J: TRBJ2-1; size: -; D: TRBD2; CDR3: CARRLRTSGTLYNEQFF; DNA: TGTGCCAGACGACTTCGGACTAGCGGGACACTTTACAATGAGCAGTTCTTC
V: TRBV5-3; J: TRBJ2-7; size: -; D: TRBD1; CDR3: CASSAGQGTYEQYF; DNA: TGTGCCAGCAGCGCGGGACAGGGTACCTACGAGCAGTACTTC
V: TRBV7-9; J: TRBJ2-1; size: -; D: -; CDR3: CASSPYNEQFF; DNA: TGTGCCAGCAGCCCATACAATGAGCAGTTCTTC
V: TRBV6-6; J: TRBJ2-5; size: -; D: -; CDR3: CASSYSMLGAAETQYF; DNA: TGTGCCAGCAGTTACTCGATGTTGGGGGCAGCAGAGACCCAGTACTTC